A selection of T cell receptor beta chains follows, all from one sample in a study of blood T cell repertoires in COVID-19. Method: immunoSEQ multiplex PCR; TCRdb's copy keeps in-frame clones and lacks some. The profile shows 180,000 or so clones, roughly 81% of them singletons. Sequenced sample: peripheral blood. Every receptor here comes from a woman aged 40 to 49 with COVID-19, enrolled during active disease. Both conserved end residues are part of each CDR3. Fields, in order: V gene, D gene, J gene, clone size, CDR3 DNA, CDR3 protein. D genes are given only for firm matches. Not all rows give a size; the values are once, few, many and, for expanded clones, a class.

V gene: TRBV11-2; D gene: TRBD2; J gene: TRBJ2-1; clone size: many; CDR3 DNA: TGTGCCAGCAGCTTTAGTCGGGGGGGCATTGAGCAGTTCTTC; CDR3 protein: CASSFSRGGIEQFF
V gene: TRBV7-9; D gene: -; J gene: TRBJ1-5; clone size: -; CDR3 DNA: TGTGCCAGCAGCGGCAGCGGGGACAGCAATCAGCCCCAGCATTTT; CDR3 protein: CASSGSGDSNQPQHF
V gene: TRBV19; D gene: -; J gene: TRBJ1-5; clone size: -; CDR3 DNA: TGTGCCAGTAGCCTCCAGAATCAGCCCCAGCATTTT; CDR3 protein: CASSLQNQPQHF
V gene: TRBV6-5; D gene: -; J gene: TRBJ1-6; clone size: -; CDR3 DNA: TGTGCCAGCAGGCAGACAGTTGGGGATTCACCCCTCCACTTT; CDR3 protein: CASRQTVGDSPLHF
V gene: TRBV18; D gene: TRBD1; J gene: TRBJ2-3; clone size: -; CDR3 DNA: TGTGCCAGCTCAAGGGGGCTTAGCACAGATACGCAGTATTTT; CDR3 protein: CASSRGLSTDTQYF
V gene: TRBV6-6; D gene: TRBD1; J gene: TRBJ1-5; clone size: few; CDR3 DNA: TGTGCCAGCAGTGACAGGGTAGGCAATCAGCCCCAGCATTTT; CDR3 protein: CASSDRVGNQPQHF
V gene: TRBV18; D gene: TRBD1; J gene: TRBJ2-7; clone size: -; CDR3 DNA: TGTGCCAGCTCACCTCGGGACAGGGCAGACGAGCAGTACTTC; CDR3 protein: CASSPRDRADEQYF
V gene: TRBV3-1/TRBV3-2; D gene: -; J gene: TRBJ2-5; clone size: -; CDR3 DNA: TGTGCCAGCAGCCAAGAAGGCACAGGAGAAGAGACCCAGTACTTC; CDR3 protein: CASSQEGTGEETQYF
V gene: TRBV7-3; D gene: TRBD1; J gene: TRBJ2-5; clone size: once; CDR3 DNA: TGTGCCAGCAGCTCCACACAGGGGGCTGGGGAGACCCAGTACTTC; CDR3 protein: CASSSTQGAGETQYF
V gene: TRBV29-1; D gene: TRBD1; J gene: TRBJ1-1; clone size: -; CDR3 DNA: TGCAGCGTGTCCGGGACAGAGGTAGCAGCTTTCTTT; CDR3 protein: CSVSGTEVAAFF
V gene: TRBV18; D gene: -; J gene: TRBJ2-7; clone size: few; CDR3 DNA: TGTGCCAGCTCACCAGCGGGACCTTCCTACGAGCAGTACTTC; CDR3 protein: CASSPAGPSYEQYF
V gene: TRBV28; D gene: -; J gene: TRBJ2-7; clone size: -; CDR3 DNA: TGTGCCAGCAGAGTGGGCCTCTCCTACGAGCAGTACTTC; CDR3 protein: CASRVGLSYEQYF
V gene: TRBV3-1/TRBV3-2; D gene: -; J gene: TRBJ2-3; clone size: -; CDR3 DNA: TGTGCCAGCAGCCAAAACGGGGTGCCAGATACGCAGTATTTT; CDR3 protein: CASSQNGVPDTQYF
V gene: TRBV12-3/TRBV12-4; D gene: -; J gene: TRBJ2-1; clone size: -; CDR3 DNA: TGTGCCAGCACCTCATACAGGGTCAATGAGCAGTTCTTC; CDR3 protein: CASTSYRVNEQFF